This is a list of T cell receptor beta chains from one sample in a study of radiation and T cells in renal cell carcinoma. Here immunoSEQ multiplex PCR was the method, and the copy in TCRdb shows in-frame clones only, minus some. The sample has about 140,000 clones, approximately 82% seen once; the top ten hold under 30%. The input for sequencing was blood, taken from a patient whose treatment included radiotherapy and nephrectomy. These receptors originate from a woman aged 45 to 65 with renal cell carcinoma. Both conserved end residues are part of each CDR3. The order of the fields is J gene, clone size, D gene, V gene, CDR3 DNA, CDR3 protein. D genes are given only for firm matches. Clone size is not always given. Where it is, it says once, few, many or a class for expanded clones.

j_gene: TRBJ2-2; abundance: -; d_gene: -; v_gene: TRBV29-1; CDR3nt: TGCAGCGTCAATGGGGGATCGGGGAACACCGGGGAGCTGTTTTTT; CDR3aa: CSVNGGSGNTGELFF
j_gene: TRBJ1-2; abundance: -; d_gene: -; v_gene: TRBV7-2; CDR3nt: TGTGCCAGCAGCTTAGGGACAGTCAATAACTATGGCTACACCTTC; CDR3aa: CASSLGTVNNYGYTF
j_gene: TRBJ1-2; abundance: -; d_gene: -; v_gene: TRBV9; CDR3nt: TGTGCCAGCAGCGTAGAGGGCACGGGGTACGGCTACACCTTC; CDR3aa: CASSVEGTGYGYTF
j_gene: TRBJ1-6; abundance: few; d_gene: -; v_gene: TRBV30; CDR3nt: TGTGCCTGGAGGGGGGAGGTTGATTCACCCCTCCACTTT; CDR3aa: CAWRGEVDSPLHF
j_gene: TRBJ2-7; abundance: -; d_gene: TRBD2; v_gene: TRBV20-1; CDR3nt: TGCAGTGCTAGAGATACGGGAGGGCAGTACTTC; CDR3aa: CSARDTGGQYF
j_gene: TRBJ2-2; abundance: once; d_gene: -; v_gene: TRBV7-8; CDR3nt: TGTGCCAGCCACGATGGGCGGACGAACACCGGGGAGCTGTTTTTT; CDR3aa: CASHDGRTNTGELFF
j_gene: TRBJ1-1; abundance: -; d_gene: -; v_gene: TRBV10-1; CDR3nt: TGCGCCAGCAGTGAGGTCCGATGGGCTTTCTTT; CDR3aa: CASSEVRWAFF
j_gene: TRBJ1-4; abundance: -; d_gene: -; v_gene: TRBV5-4; CDR3nt: TGTGCCAGCAGCCTTGCCCGTGGACGGGATGAAAAACTGTTTTTT; CDR3aa: CASSLARGRDEKLFF
j_gene: TRBJ2-1; abundance: -; d_gene: -; v_gene: TRBV5-1; CDR3nt: TGCGCCAGCAGTCGACTAAATCCTTACAATGAGCAGTTCTTC; CDR3aa: CASSRLNPYNEQFF
j_gene: TRBJ1-2; abundance: -; d_gene: -; v_gene: TRBV19; CDR3nt: TGTGCCAGTAGTATACACCAGGGGAGTGACTATGGCTACACCTTC; CDR3aa: CASSIHQGSDYGYTF
j_gene: TRBJ1-5; abundance: -; d_gene: -; v_gene: TRBV19; CDR3nt: TGTGCCATCTCGGGGGCGGGCAATCAGCCCCAGCATTTT; CDR3aa: CAISGAGNQPQHF